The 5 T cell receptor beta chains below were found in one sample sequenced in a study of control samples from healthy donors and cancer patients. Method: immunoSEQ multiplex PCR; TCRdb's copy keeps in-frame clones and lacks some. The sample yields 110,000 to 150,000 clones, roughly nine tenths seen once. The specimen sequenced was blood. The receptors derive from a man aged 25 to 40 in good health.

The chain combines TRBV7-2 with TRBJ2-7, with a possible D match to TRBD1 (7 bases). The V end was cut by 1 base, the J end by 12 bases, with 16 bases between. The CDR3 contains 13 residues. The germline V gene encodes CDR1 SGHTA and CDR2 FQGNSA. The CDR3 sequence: CASSLGAQGGWYF. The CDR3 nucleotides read TGTGCCAGCAGCTTAGGAGCGCAGGGGGGTTGGTACTTC.

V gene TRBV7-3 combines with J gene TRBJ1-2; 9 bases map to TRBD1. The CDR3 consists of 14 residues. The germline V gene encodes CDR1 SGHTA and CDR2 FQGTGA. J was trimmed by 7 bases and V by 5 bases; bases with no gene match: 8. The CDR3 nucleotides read TGTGCCAGCAGCGCGACCGGGACAGGGTCTGGCTACACCTTC. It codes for CASSATGTGSGYTF.

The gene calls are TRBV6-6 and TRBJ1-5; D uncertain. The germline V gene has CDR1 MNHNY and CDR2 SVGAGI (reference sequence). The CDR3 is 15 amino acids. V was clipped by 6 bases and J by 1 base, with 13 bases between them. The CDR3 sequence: CASSPAPQSNQPQHF. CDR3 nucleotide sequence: TGTGCCAGCAGCCCAGCCCCCCAAAGCAATCAGCCCCAGCATTTT.

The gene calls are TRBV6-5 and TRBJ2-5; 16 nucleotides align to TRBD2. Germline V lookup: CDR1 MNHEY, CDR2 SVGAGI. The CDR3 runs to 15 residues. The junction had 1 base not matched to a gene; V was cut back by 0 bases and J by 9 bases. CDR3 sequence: CASSYSGLAGGPQYF. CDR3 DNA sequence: TGTGCCAGCAGTTACTCGGGACTAGCGGGGGGGCCCCAGTACTTC.

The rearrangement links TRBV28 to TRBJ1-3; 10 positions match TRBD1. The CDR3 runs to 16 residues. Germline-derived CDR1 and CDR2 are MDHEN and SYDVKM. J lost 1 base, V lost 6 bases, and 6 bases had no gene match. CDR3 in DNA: TGTGCCAGCAGAAAGACAGGGGGCGTGTCTGGAAACACCATATATTTT. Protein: CASRKTGGVSGNTIYF.